This is a list of T cell receptor beta chains from one sample in a study of tumor-infiltrating lymphocytes in localized non-small cell lung cancer. The protocol was immunoSEQ multiplex PCR, while the TCRdb copy is restricted to in-frame clones and leaves out a portion. The sample has 9,500 to 15,000 clones, under 80% seen once. The sample consisted of lung tumor tissue. These receptors all stem from a human donor with non-small cell lung cancer. Both conserved end residues are part of each CDR3. D genes are given only for firm matches. Some rows have no size entry. The others give once, few or many, or a class for an expanded clone.

j_gene | v_gene | d_gene | abundance | CDR3aa | CDR3nt
TRBJ2-7 | TRBV11-2 | NA | NA | CASSLALQGNEQYF | TGTGCCAGCAGCTTAGCCCTCCAGGGCAACGAGCAGTACTTC
TRBJ2-1 | TRBV5-5 | TRBD2 | NA | CASSVEIGAGDYNEQFF | TGTGCCAGCAGCGTGGAAATCGGAGCGGGAGATTACAATGAGCAGTTCTTC
TRBJ1-2 | TRBV9 | NA | NA | CASSVSSGGTYGYTF | TGTGCCAGCAGCGTGAGTTCGGGCGGGACCTATGGCTACACCTTC
TRBJ1-5 | TRBV18 | NA | NA | CASSPLTGGRGAQHF | TGTGCCAGCTCACCATTGACGGGGGGGAGGGGCGCCCAGCATTTT
TRBJ2-3 | TRBV28 | NA | NA | CASRESTDTQYF | TGTGCCAGCAGGGAAAGCACAGATACGCAGTATTTT
TRBJ2-3 | TRBV29-1 | TRBD2 | NA | CSVDSLADSTDTQYF | TGCAGCGTTGACTCACTAGCGGATAGCACAGATACGCAGTATTTT
TRBJ1-2 | TRBV19 | NA | NA | CASSMMGFGYTF | TGTGCCAGTAGTATGATGGGGTTTGGCTACACCTTC
TRBJ1-1 | TRBV7-6 | NA | NA | CASSLHKGTEAFF | TGTGCCAGCAGCTTACACAAAGGCACTGAAGCTTTCTTT
TRBJ2-3 | TRBV5-1 | TRBD1 | medium-sized | CASSPGQGGDTQYF | TGCGCCAGCAGCCCGGGACAGGGGGGAGATACGCAGTATTTT
TRBJ2-7 | TRBV7-2 | TRBD2 | NA | CASSYSTSGQGHEQYF | TGTGCCAGCAGCTACTCGACTAGCGGCCAGGGCCACGAGCAGTACTTC
TRBJ1-2 | TRBV7-2 | TRBD1 | NA | CASSPRGQLGYTF | TGTGCCAGCAGCCCTAGGGGACAGCTTGGCTACACCTTC
TRBJ2-3 | TRBV5-6 | NA | NA | CASSPQPGPDTQYF | TGTGCCAGCAGTCCTCAGCCGGGACCCGATACGCAGTATTTT
TRBJ1-1 | TRBV2 | NA | NA | CASMGDMNTEAFF | TGTGCCAGCATGGGGGACATGAACACTGAAGCTTTCTTT
TRBJ2-5 | TRBV30 | NA | NA | CAWSVMAGRYF | TGTGCCTGGAGTGTAATGGCAGGCCGGTACTTC
TRBJ1-2 | TRBV6-1 | TRBD1 | NA | CASSVGQGAGGYTF | TGTGCCAGCAGTGTTGGACAGGGGGCAGGGGGCTACACCTTC
TRBJ1-5 | TRBV19 | TRBD1 | NA | CASSIPDRGGWYPQPQHF | TGTGCCAGTAGTATACCGGACAGGGGCGGTTGGTATCCTCAGCCCCAGCATTTT
TRBJ2-1 | TRBV15 | TRBD2 | NA | CATSRVSLAGDLSYNEQFF | TGTGCCACCAGCAGAGTAAGCCTAGCGGGAGACCTCTCCTACAATGAGCAGTTCTTC
TRBJ2-2 | TRBV6-1 | NA | NA | CASRGPNTGELFF | TGTGCCAGCAGGGGCCCGAACACCGGGGAGCTGTTTTTT
TRBJ2-1 | TRBV2 | TRBD2 | NA | CASRLLAGGPANYNEQFF | TGTGCCAGCAGACTTCTAGCGGGAGGACCGGCCAACTACAATGAGCAGTTCTTC
TRBJ2-6 | TRBV30 | NA | NA | CAWSVQSSGANVLTF | TGTGCCTGGAGTGTCCAGAGCTCTGGGGCCAACGTCCTGACTTTC
TRBJ1-4 | TRBV7-2 | NA | NA | CASSLQGSHNEKLFF | TGTGCCAGCAGCTTGCAGGGTAGTCATAATGAAAAACTGTTTTTT
TRBJ2-1 | TRBV6-4 | NA | NA | CASSPRAAPYNEQFF | TGTGCCAGCAGCCCAAGGGCAGCGCCGTACAATGAGCAGTTCTTC
TRBJ1-1 | TRBV5-1 | TRBD1 | NA | CASSFDRGIVNTEAFF | TGCGCCAGCAGCTTCGACAGGGGGATAGTGAACACTGAAGCTTTCTTT